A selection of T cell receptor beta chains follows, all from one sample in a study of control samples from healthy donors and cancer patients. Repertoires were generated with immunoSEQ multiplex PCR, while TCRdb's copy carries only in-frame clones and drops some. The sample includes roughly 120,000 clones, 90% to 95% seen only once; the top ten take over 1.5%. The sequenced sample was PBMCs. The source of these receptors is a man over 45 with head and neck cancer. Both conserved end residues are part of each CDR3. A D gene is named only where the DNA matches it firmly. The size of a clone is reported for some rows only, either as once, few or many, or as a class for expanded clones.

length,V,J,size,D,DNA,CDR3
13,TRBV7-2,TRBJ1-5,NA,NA,TGTGCCAGCACGCTCCTATCCGGTCAGCCCCAGCATTTT,CASTLLSGQPQHF
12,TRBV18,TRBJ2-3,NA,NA,TGTGCCAGCTCACCTTCCACAGATACGCAGTATTTT,CASSPSTDTQYF
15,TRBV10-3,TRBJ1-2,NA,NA,TGTGCCATCAGTGAGTTTGGGGGGACCTCTTATGGCTACACCTTC,CAISEFGGTSYGYTF
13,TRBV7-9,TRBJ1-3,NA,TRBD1,TGTGCCAGCAAGACAGGGACTGGAAACACCATATATTTT,CASKTGTGNTIYF
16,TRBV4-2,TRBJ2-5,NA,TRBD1,TGTGCCAGCAGCCAAGACCACAGGGGCTCAGAAGAGACCCAGTACTTC,CASSQDHRGSEETQYF
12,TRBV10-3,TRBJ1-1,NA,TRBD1,TGTGCCACAAACGACAGGGACACTGAAGCTTTCTTT,CATNDRDTEAFF
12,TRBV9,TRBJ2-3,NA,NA,TGTGCCAGCAGCGTAGGGGAAGATACGCAGTATTTT,CASSVGEDTQYF
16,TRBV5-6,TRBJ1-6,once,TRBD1,TGTGCCAGCATCAACACCGGGACAGGGTATAATTCACCCCTCCACTTT,CASINTGTGYNSPLHF
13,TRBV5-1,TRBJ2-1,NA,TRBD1,TGCGCCAGCAGTTCGGACAGGAACAATGAGCAGTTCTTC,CASSSDRNNEQFF
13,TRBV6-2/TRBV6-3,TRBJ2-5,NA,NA,TGTGCCAGCAGTTCCGGGGCCCGAGGGGCCCAGTACTTC,CASSSGARGAQYF
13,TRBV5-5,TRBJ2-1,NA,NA,TGTGCCAGCAGCTTCGGCAGTTACAATGAGCAGTTCTTC,CASSFGSYNEQFF
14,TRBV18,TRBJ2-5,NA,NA,TGTGCCAGCTCACCAGGAAACTTCCAAGAGACCCAGTACTTC,CASSPGNFQETQYF
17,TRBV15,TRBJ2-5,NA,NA,TGTGCCACCAGTCACTTTCGAGCGGCGGGCTGGCAAGAGACCCAGTACTTC,CATSHFRAAGWQETQYF